The 6 T cell receptor beta chains below all came from one sample that was sequenced in a study of blood T cell repertoires in COVID-19. Sequenced by immunoSEQ multiplex PCR; TCRdb stores in-frame clones only, minus some. Counted here are roughly 260,000 clones, roughly 88% occurring once; the ten biggest clones make up roughly 2%. Sequencing used peripheral blood. Every receptor here comes from a woman aged 40 to 50 who had recovered from COVID-19.

The CDR3: CASSSSPPGDYTF. DNA for the CDR3: TGTGCCAGCAGCTCCTCCCCCCCAGGGGACTACACCTTC. This chain joins TRBV7-9 and TRBJ1-2; the D gene is possibly TRBD1 (6 bases). The CDR3 extends over 13 amino acids. Germline lookup yields CDR1 SEHNR and CDR2 FQNEAQ (reference sequence). Trimming left V 4 bases short and J 10 bases short, with 16 bases between.

This rearrangement joins TRBV19 to TRBJ2-7; D possibly corresponds to TRBD2 (5 bases). The CDR3 totals 16 residues. The V end lost 5 bases, the J end lost 2 bases, and 19 bases lay between the germline ends. Looked up from germline, CDR1 is LNHDA and CDR2 is SQIVND (reference sequence). CDR3 bases: TGTGCCAGTAGTCCACCCTTTGGACGGGGTACCTACGAGCAGTACTTC. It specifies CASSPPFGRGTYEQYF.

The V call is TRBV7-2, the J call TRBJ2-7, with a weak D call TRBD1 (5 bases). V was shortened by 1 base and J by 7 bases, with 11 bases between the two germline ends. The germline gives CDR1 SGHTA, CDR2 FQGNSA. The CDR3 consists of 13 residues. CDR3 region: CASSLEAGREQYF. The CDR3, as DNA: TGTGCCAGCAGCTTAGAGGCAGGGCGGGAGCAGTACTTC.

V is TRBV11-2 and J is TRBJ2-6; 11 nucleotides agree with TRBD1. J lost 2 bases, V lost 8 bases, and 8 bases had no gene match. This CDR3 region has 17 residues. Germline-derived CDR1 and CDR2 are SGHAT and FQNNGV. The CDR3 region has the DNA TGTGCCAGCTCCATCGGACAGGGGGCACCTGGGGCCAACGTCCTGACTTTC. Its protein is CASSIGQGAPGANVLTF.

In its sample, this clone was seen once. The CDR3 DNA follows: TGTGCCAGTAGTACGCAGGGGACCAAAAACATTCAGTACTTC. Translated, it gives CASSTQGTKNIQYF. The chain uses TRBV19 and TRBJ2-4, with D tentatively TRBD1 (6 bases). The CDR3 has 14 residues. With 4 bases removed from V and 2 bases from J, the gap between germline ends came to 9 bases. Germline CDR1 and CDR2: LNHDA and SQIVND (reference sequence).

This sequence joins TRBV6-6 and TRBJ1-1; tentative D call: TRBD1 (6 bases). Between the trimmed V and J ends, which lost 2 bases and 3 bases, there was a span of 10 bases. The CDR3 spans 14 residues. Germline CDR1 is MNHNY and CDR2 is SVGAGI (reference sequence). Here the CDR3 reads CASSYPPGDTEAFF. In nucleotides, the CDR3 is TGTGCCAGCAGTTACCCGCCAGGGGACACTGAAGCTTTCTTT.